The rows below give T cell receptor beta chains drawn from one sample of a study of cytomegalovirus exposure and HLA in healthy donors. Measured with immunoSEQ multiplex PCR; TCRdb has only the in-frame clones, and not every one. The data contain some 97,000 clones, around 75% of them singletons. The sequencing sample was made of PBMCs. The receptors shown here come from a woman in her late teens or twenties in good health and CMV-seropositive. Both conserved end residues are part of each CDR3. D genes are given only for firm matches. Only some rows state a clone size, as once, few, many or a class for expanded clones.

TRBJ1-2 | NA | NA | TRBV6-5 | TGTGCCAGCAGTTACGTCCGGCCAGGTCAAAACTATGGCTACACCTTC | CASSYVRPGQNYGYTF
TRBJ1-4 | TRBD1 | NA | TRBV11-2 | TGTGCCAGCAGCCGACAGGGGGGCCAGGGGGGTAATGAAAAACTGTTTTTT | CASSRQGGQGGNEKLFF
TRBJ1-5 | NA | NA | TRBV19 | TGTGCCAGTGCTGACAGGCTCAATCAGCCCCAGCATTTT | CASADRLNQPQHF
TRBJ2-6 | TRBD1 | few | TRBV6-4 | TGTGCCAGCAGCTACAGGGGGGATGGGGCCAACGTCCTGACTTTC | CASSYRGDGANVLTF
TRBJ1-1 | NA | NA | TRBV7-2 | TGTGCCAGCAGCTTTCGGGGAGCCGGGACTGAAGCTTTCTTT | CASSFRGAGTEAFF
TRBJ2-3 | TRBD2 | NA | TRBV6-4 | TGTGCCAGCGCACTAGCGGGAGCAACAGATACGCAGTATTTT | CASALAGATDTQYF
TRBJ2-7 | NA | NA | TRBV9 | TGTGCCAGCAGCGAGGGACAACACTACGAGCAGTACTTC | CASSEGQHYEQYF
TRBJ1-4 | TRBD1 | few | TRBV5-4 | TGTGCCAGCAGCTCCGGGACAGAGAATGAAAAACTGTTTTTT | CASSSGTENEKLFF
TRBJ1-4 | NA | NA | TRBV28 | TGTGCCAGCAGTTTTGGGCAGACCCTACCCTCAACTAATGAAAAACTGTTTTTT | CASSFGQTLPSTNEKLFF
TRBJ2-7 | NA | NA | TRBV11-1 | TGTGCCAGCAGCTTTGGGAGTACCTACGAGCAGTACTTC | CASSFGSTYEQYF
TRBJ2-2 | NA | NA | TRBV6-5 | TGTGCCAGCACTTCTGGAGGCCGGGGCACCGGGGAGCTGTTTTTT | CASTSGGRGTGELFF
TRBJ2-4 | TRBD1 | once | TRBV6-5 | TGTGCCAGCAGTCCCCAAGGGGGCAGAAAAAACATTCAGTACTTC | CASSPQGGRKNIQYF
TRBJ2-1 | NA | few | TRBV5-1 | TGCGCCAGCAGCGAGACGGGACTTCCTTACAATGAGCAGTTCTTC | CASSETGLPYNEQFF
TRBJ1-5 | NA | NA | TRBV7-8 | TGTGCCAGCAGCGCCCGACTTGAGGAGGCCACCTCACTTAACAATCAGCCCCAGCATTTT | CASSARLEEATSLNNQPQHF
TRBJ2-1 | NA | once | TRBV5-1 | TGCGCCAGCAGCTTGGAGGTGCTAGGTTCCTACAATGAGCAGTTCTTC | CASSLEVLGSYNEQFF
TRBJ2-7 | NA | NA | TRBV21-1 | TGTGCCAGCAGCAAATTGGGGGACTACGCCATTCACGAGCAGTACTTC | CASSKLGDYAIHEQYF
TRBJ1-5 | NA | NA | TRBV15 | TGTGCCACCAGCAGTCAGGATCGGCCCCAGCATTTT | CATSSQDRPQHF
TRBJ2-7 | TRBD2 | few | TRBV7-2 | TGTGCCAGCAGCCCCTCAGGGGGACTAGCGGGGCGAGAGCAGTACTTC | CASSPSGGLAGREQYF
TRBJ2-3 | TRBD2 | NA | TRBV5-1 | TGCGCCAGCAGCCTGGGACTAGCGGGCACAGATACGCAGTATTTT | CASSLGLAGTDTQYF
TRBJ2-7 | NA | NA | TRBV7-8 | TGTGCCAGCAGCGCTCCCGGAGGGGAGCAGTACTTC | CASSAPGGEQYF
TRBJ1-4 | NA | once | TRBV6-5 | TGTGCCAGCAGTTACACCGGGACTAATGAAAAACTGTTTTTT | CASSYTGTNEKLFF
TRBJ2-3 | TRBD2 | few | TRBV28 | TGTGCCAGCAGTCCCGGGACTAGCGGGAGGGGTAGCACAGATACGCAGTATTTT | CASSPGTSGRGSTDTQYF
TRBJ2-7 | TRBD1 | NA | TRBV5-5 | TGTGCCAGCAGTTTCCTAACAGGGGGCCCCTACGAGCAGTACTTC | CASSFLTGGPYEQYF
TRBJ2-3 | NA | NA | TRBV30 | TGTGCCTGGAGCCGGGATCTTACAGATACGCAGTATTTT | CAWSRDLTDTQYF
TRBJ2-7 | TRBD2 | once | TRBV10-3 | TGTGCCATCACCGCGGCGGGAGCCTACGAGCAGTACTTC | CAITAAGAYEQYF
TRBJ1-1 | TRBD1 | once | TRBV7-6 | TGTGCCAGCAGCTTAACAGGGGCTGAAGCTTTCTTT | CASSLTGAEAFF
TRBJ2-1 | TRBD2 | NA | TRBV27 | TGTGCCAGCAGTCTAACTAGCGGGGGTTACAATGAGCAGTTCTTC | CASSLTSGGYNEQFF
TRBJ2-7 | TRBD2 | NA | TRBV7-7 | TGTGCCAGCAGGTATCCTAGGTGGGGGGGGGAGCGGGTGGCATACTACGAGCAGTACTTC | CASRYPRWGGERVAYYEQYF
TRBJ2-2 | TRBD2 | NA | TRBV9 | TGTGCCAGCAGCGAGGGGAGCGGGAGGGCCGGGGAGCTGTTTTTT | CASSEGSGRAGELFF
TRBJ2-1 | NA | few | TRBV10-2 | TGCGCCAGCACCGACAGGTACAATGAGCAGTTCTTC | CASTDRYNEQFF
TRBJ2-7 | NA | NA | TRBV30 | TGTGCCTGGGGGGGCTTTGGCGAGCAGTACTTC | CAWGGFGEQYF
TRBJ2-5 | NA | once | TRBV28 | TGTGCCAGCAGTTTTCCCCCTGAAGGGGGGGTAAACCAAGAGACCCAGTACTTC | CASSFPPEGGVNQETQYF
TRBJ2-2 | NA | few | TRBV11-1 | TGTGCCAGCAGCTATTTTAGCGGAAACACCGGGGAGCTGTTTTTT | CASSYFSGNTGELFF
TRBJ2-1 | NA | few | TRBV7-2 | TGTGCCAGCAGCTTAGTAGTCAATGAGCAGTTCTTC | CASSLVVNEQFF
TRBJ2-7 | TRBD2 | few | TRBV30 | TGTGCCTGGAGTCTAGCGGCCCCCTACGAGCAGTACTTC | CAWSLAAPYEQYF
TRBJ2-2 | TRBD1 | NA | TRBV19 | TGTGCCGGGGCGGGACAGGGGGCTGGGGCCGGGGAGCTGTTTTTT | CAGAGQGAGAGELFF
TRBJ2-7 | NA | NA | TRBV4-3 | TGCGCCAGCAGCCAAGATCCTAGTTCCGAGCAGTACTTC | CASSQDPSSEQYF
TRBJ1-2 | TRBD1 | NA | TRBV19 | TGTGCCAGTAGTATATCGGGACAGGGCAACTATGGCTACACCTTC | CASSISGQGNYGYTF
TRBJ2-5 | NA | few | TRBV9 | TGTGCCAGCGGCCCCCCGGCTAGCCTAACGACTAGGGAGACCCAGTACTTC | CASGPPASLTTRETQYF
TRBJ2-7 | NA | NA | TRBV5-4 | TGTGCCAGCAGCCCCAGACTGGGGCTGGTACAAGAGCAGTACTTC | CASSPRLGLVQEQYF
TRBJ1-1 | NA | NA | TRBV11-3 | TGTGCCAGCAGCTTAGATCAGTGGACTGAAGCTTTCTTT | CASSLDQWTEAFF